A selection of T cell receptor beta chains follows, all from one sample in a study of human T cells and chemical hapten exposure. TCRdb passed the RACE reads through MiXCR, listing each CDR3 protein once. The data contain approximately 350,000 distinct CDR3 sequences, under 9% of them singletons. The source was whole blood, collected in connection with sensitization to the hapten diphenylcyclopropenone (DPC). These receptors were obtained from a woman aged 18-29 years with alopecia areata. Some clones in this sample may be carry-over from other donors' samples. The CDR3 runs from the conserved cysteine through the conserved F or W. A D gene is named only where the DNA matches it firmly. Expanded clones are given a class, and other clones once, few, many or no size at all.

cdr3_aa	cdr3_nt	clone_size	d_call	v_call	j_call
CASGEDGPEGNTIYF	TGTGCCAGCGGAGAGGACGGGCCCGAAGGAAACACCATATATTTT	many	NA	TRBV25-1	TRBJ1-3
CASSLGDTQNTEAFF	TGTGCCAGCAGCTTAGGTGACACACAGAACACTGAAGCTTTCTTT	NA	NA	TRBV7-9	TRBJ1-1
CASRTGLNTEAFF	TGTGCCAGCCGGACAGGATTGAACACTGAAGCTTTCTTT	many	TRBD1	TRBV6-2/TRBV6-3	TRBJ1-1
CASIPGGLAGFYEQYF	TGTGCCAGCATCCCAGGGGGACTAGCGGGGTTCTACGAGCAGTACTTC	NA	TRBD2	TRBV28	TRBJ2-7
CASTIDATNEKLFF	TGTGCCAGCACCATAGATGCAACTAATGAAAAACTGTTTTTT	few	NA	TRBV2	TRBJ1-4
CASSTPRGGFHEQFF	TGTGCCAGTAGTACCCCCCGGGGAGGGTTCCATGAGCAGTTCTTC	few	TRBD2	TRBV19	TRBJ2-1
CASSYLRVGGYTF	TGTGCCAGCAGTTATTTGAGGGTAGGAGGCTACACCTTC	NA	NA	TRBV6-5	TRBJ1-2
CASTQDRSDEQFF	TGTGCCAGCACCCAAGACAGGTCAGATGAGCAGTTCTTC	many	NA	TRBV5-5	TRBJ2-1
CASSYPPNEQFF	TGTGCCAGCAGTTACCCCCCCAATGAGCAGTTCTTC	many	NA	TRBV6-2/TRBV6-3	TRBJ2-1
CATSSGTGINSPLHF	TGTGCCACCAGCTCAGGGACAGGGATTAATTCACCCCTCCACTTT	many	TRBD1	TRBV15	TRBJ1-6
CAIAEGGAVGNTEAFF	TGTGCCATCGCAGAGGGGGGGGCTGTAGGGAACACTGAAGCTTTCTTT	few	NA	TRBV6-6	TRBJ1-1
CASSFRWGSNTEAFF	TGTGCCAGCAGTTTTCGTTGGGGGAGCAACACTGAAGCTTTCTTT	NA	NA	TRBV12-3/TRBV12-4	TRBJ1-1
CSARDLGQGHYEQYF	TGCAGTGCTAGAGATCTAGGACAGGGGCACTACGAGCAGTACTTC	few	TRBD1	TRBV20-1	TRBJ2-7
CASSYSRSHSGNTIYF	TGTGCCAGCAGTTACTCGCGGAGCCACTCTGGAAACACCATATATTTT	NA	NA	TRBV6-5	TRBJ1-3
CAISESPADYNEQFF	TGTGCCATCAGTGAGTCGCCAGCGGACTACAATGAGCAGTTCTTC	few	NA	TRBV10-3	TRBJ2-1
CASSLGQGLEYNYGYTF	TGTGCCAGCAGCTTGGGACAGGGCTTGGAGTATAACTATGGCTACACCTTC	NA	TRBD1	TRBV5-5	TRBJ1-2
CAIILSDRPTYEQYF	TGTGCCATCATTCTAAGTGACAGGCCAACCTACGAGCAGTACTTC	few	NA	TRBV2	TRBJ2-7
CASSQEGDRDQETQYF	TGTGCCAGCAGCCAAGAAGGGGACAGGGATCAAGAGACCCAGTACTTC	NA	TRBD1	TRBV14	TRBJ2-5
CASSQMTGGNEQYF	TGTGCCAGCAGCCAGATGACAGGGGGGAACGAGCAGTACTTC	many	TRBD1	TRBV3-1	TRBJ2-7
CSAETSGGTDTQYF	TGCAGTGCTGAAACTAGCGGGGGAACAGATACGCAGTATTTT	NA	TRBD2	TRBV20-1	TRBJ2-3
CASSLSQASSYEQYF	TGTGCCAGCAGCTTGTCACAGGCTAGCTCCTACGAGCAGTACTTC	few	NA	TRBV5-8	TRBJ2-7
CAISESGGALTQPQHF	TGTGCCATCAGTGAGTCGGGGGGCGCCCTTACACAGCCCCAGCATTTT	many	NA	TRBV10-3	TRBJ1-5
CASSGRTGVNQPQHF	TGTGCCAGCAGTGGGCGGACAGGGGTCAATCAGCCCCAGCATTTT	NA	TRBD1	TRBV6-2/TRBV6-3	TRBJ1-5
CSAATLYTEAFF	TGCAGCGCCGCGACGCTGTACACTGAAGCTTTCTTT	many	NA	TRBV29-1	TRBJ1-1
CATGSRVNTEAFF	TGTGCCACCGGGAGCCGGGTGAACACTGAAGCTTTCTTT	few	NA	TRBV7-3	TRBJ1-1
CAISESKATGATDTQYF	TGTGCCATCAGTGAGTCGAAGGCGACAGGGGCCACAGATACGCAGTATTTT	many	TRBD1	TRBV10-3	TRBJ2-3
CATSRAGISTGWTSPLHF	TGTGCCACCAGCAGAGCCGGTATCTCGACAGGGTGGACTTCACCCCTCCACTTT	few	TRBD1	TRBV15	TRBJ1-6
CASSSRNVQETQYF	TGTGCCAGCAGCTCCAGGAACGTCCAAGAGACCCAGTACTTC	NA	NA	TRBV7-8	TRBJ2-5
CASSSRTPNYGYTF	TGTGCCAGCAGCTCTCGGACACCTAACTATGGCTACACCTTC	few	NA	TRBV6-5	TRBJ1-2
CSASSAGGPDTQYF	TGCAGTGCTAGTTCGGCGGGGGGGCCGGATACGCAGTATTTT	NA	TRBD2	TRBV20-1	TRBJ2-3
CASSSNTVRQPQHF	TGTGCCAGCAGTTCAAATACCGTTCGGCAGCCCCAGCATTTT	NA	NA	TRBV7-9	TRBJ1-5
CATRGDRGSEAFF	TGTGCCACCAGGGGGGACAGAGGGTCTGAAGCTTTCTTT	NA	TRBD1	TRBV15	TRBJ1-1
CASDRLEDTDTQYF	TGTGCCAGCGATCGCCTCGAGGACACAGATACGCAGTATTTT	few	NA	TRBV6-2/TRBV6-3	TRBJ2-3
CASSLGGGDGTDTQYF	TGTGCCAGCAGCTTAGGAGGAGGGGACGGCACAGATACGCAGTATTTT	many	NA	TRBV13	TRBJ2-3
CASSFSGKGDQETQYF	TGTGCCAGCAGTTTCTCAGGGAAGGGGGACCAAGAGACCCAGTACTTC	NA	NA	TRBV28	TRBJ2-5
CSASGTAYGYTF	TGCAGTGCTTCCGGGACTGCCTATGGCTACACCTTC	few	NA	TRBV20-1	TRBJ1-2
CASSPTGGSEQYF	TGTGCCAGCAGCCCCACAGGGGGCTCCGAGCAGTACTTC	few	TRBD1	TRBV7-9	TRBJ2-7
CASSLGRWVANTGELFF	TGTGCCAGCAGCTTAGGACGTTGGGTAGCGAACACCGGGGAGCTGTTTTTT	few	NA	TRBV7-2	TRBJ2-2
CASTRSRDRGTEAFF	TGTGCCAGCACCCGAAGCCGGGACAGGGGCACTGAAGCTTTCTTT	NA	TRBD1	TRBV2	TRBJ1-1
CASSQVTSGGYSGANVLTF	TGCGCCAGCAGCCAAGTGACTAGCGGGGGATACTCTGGGGCCAACGTCCTGACTTTC	few	TRBD2	TRBV4-3	TRBJ2-6
CASSYSLSPNSNQPQHF	TGTGCCAGCAGTTACTCGTTGTCCCCAAATAGCAATCAGCCCCAGCATTTT	few	NA	TRBV6-6	TRBJ1-5
CASSYTSGGGYEQYF	TGTGCCAGCAGTTACACCAGCGGCGGGGGCTACGAGCAGTACTTC	few	TRBD2	TRBV6-5	TRBJ2-7
CASRRAGGSGANVLTF	TGTGCCAGCAGGAGGGCAGGGGGCTCTGGGGCCAACGTCCTGACTTTC	many	TRBD1	TRBV6-2/TRBV6-3	TRBJ2-6
CSARDLGGFTDTQYF	TGCAGTGCTAGAGATCTCGGGGGCTTCACAGATACGCAGTATTTT	few	NA	TRBV20-1	TRBJ2-3
CSARDGGSLYNSPLHF	TGCAGTGCTAGAGATGGGGGGAGTCTGTATAATTCACCCCTCCACTTT	NA	NA	TRBV20-1	TRBJ1-6
CASSPGTPNTGELFF	TGTGCCAGCAGCCCCGGGACACCTAACACCGGGGAGCTGTTTTTT	many	NA	TRBV12-3/TRBV12-4	TRBJ2-2
CASSQVSGAGNTEAFF	TGTGCCAGCAGCCAAGTCAGTGGTGCTGGGAACACTGAAGCTTTCTTT	few	NA	TRBV14	TRBJ1-1
CASSAEMGAGYTF	TGTGCCAGCAGCGCCGAAATGGGTGCGGGCTACACCTTC	NA	NA	TRBV7-3	TRBJ1-2
CSARDSPTLADTRFSTDTQYF	TGCAGTGCTAGAGATTCCCCCACTCTAGCGGACACGAGGTTTAGCACAGATACGCAGTATTTT	many	TRBD2	TRBV20-1	TRBJ2-3
CASSWGLSPYEQYF	TGTGCCAGCAGCTGGGGACTGTCACCCTACGAGCAGTACTTC	many	NA	TRBV12-3/TRBV12-4	TRBJ2-7